This TCR beta chain emerged from a study of T cell changes during pregnancy in multiple sclerosis. TCRdb's copy holds only in-frame clones and misses some; the assay was immunoSEQ multiplex PCR. This table holds some 80,000 clones, approximately 88% found once. The CDR3 has 12 amino acids. The ends were cut back, 8 bases at V and 1 base at J, with 7 bases in the middle. Germline assignment: CDR1 MDHEN and CDR2 SYDVKM. The specimen was peripheral blood, collected in the first trimester of pregnancy. This receptor was taken from a female donor in good health, enrolled as a control in a pregnancy study. This chain uses TRBV28 with TRBJ2-3, with D possibly being TRBD1 (5 bases). The chain's CDR3 is CASQGGTDTQYF. The CDR3 DNA sequence: TGTGCCAGCCAAGGGGGCACAGATACGCAGTATTTT.